This passage covers 21 T cell receptor beta chains from one sample sequenced in a study of blood T cell repertoires in COVID-19. Profiled with immunoSEQ multiplex PCR; TCRdb holds only in-frame clones, not every one. Of about 73,000 clones in the sample, about 74% were seen once. Input material: peripheral blood. These receptors were taken from a man between 70 and 80 years old with COVID-19, enrolled during active disease.

The genes are TRBV7-3 and TRBJ2-7, with D maybe TRBD2 (6 bases). The length of the CDR3 is 12 residues. Germline-derived CDR1 and CDR2 are SGHTA and FQGTGA. Trimming cost V 4 bases and J 5 bases, with 9 bases left between them. The CDR3 spells CASSSGGNEQYF. The CDR3, as DNA: TGTGCCAGCAGCTCCGGCGGGAACGAGCAGTACTTC.

The chain carries TRBV10-3 and TRBJ2-3, with TRBD2 identical over 12 bases. Germline values: CDR1 ENHRY, CDR2 SYGVKD. CDR3 length: 15 residues. J gave up 1 base and V 6 bases, and 2 bases lay outside the gene matches. As DNA, the CDR3 is TGTGCCATCAGACGGACTAGCGGGGGCACAGATACGCAGTATTTT. Translating it yields CAIRRTSGGTDTQYF.

This rearrangement joins TRBV6-6 to TRBJ2-7, with 11 bases that match TRBD1. V gave up 11 bases and J gave up 6 bases; unmatched junction bases: 12. Germline assignment: CDR1 MNHNY and CDR2 SVGAGI (reference sequence). This CDR3 is built from 14 residues. CDR3: CACQGTGGTGEQYF. Written as DNA, the CDR3 is TGTGCCTGCCAAGGGACAGGGGGTACCGGCGAGCAGTACTTC.

This clone was counted between two and nine times. This chain uses TRBV7-3 with TRBJ1-1; TRBD1 is a possible D gene (5 bases). Per germline, CDR1 SGHTA and CDR2 FQGTGA. The CDR3 runs 13 residues. V was trimmed by 0 bases and J by 3 bases, leaving 5 bases between them. The CDR3 region has the DNA TGTGCCAGCAGCTTAACGACAGACACTGAAGCTTTCTTT. Translated: CASSLTTDTEAFF. The whole variable domain, remainder taken from reference TRBV7-3 and TRBJ1-1, is GAGVSQTPSNKVTEKGKYVELRCDPISGHTALYWYRQSLGQGPEFLIYFQGTGAADDSGLPNDRFFAVRPEGSVSTLKIQRTERGDSAVYLCASSLTTDTEAFFGQGTRLTVV.

The chain joins TRBV21-1 to TRBJ2-1; TRBD1 was called by the table and not checked on the DNA. TRBV21-1 is noted as a pseudogene. The CDR3 has 17 amino acids. The CDR3 coding sequence is TGTGCCAGCAGCAAAAAAACAGGACCGACAGGGTTCAATGAGCAGTTCTTC. Residues: CASSKKTGPTGFNEQFF.

V usage is TRBV5-4 and J usage is TRBJ1-3; D is possibly TRBD1 (6 bases). Trimming shortened V by 4 bases and J by 0 bases, and 14 bases separated the two germline ends. Looked up from germline, CDR1 is SGHNT and CDR2 is YYREEE (reference sequence). The CDR3 covers 16 residues. The CDR3 protein is CASSHRDIFSGNTIYF. In nucleotides, the CDR3 is TGTGCCAGCAGCCACCGGGACATTTTCTCTGGAAACACCATATATTTT.

This chain uses TRBV14 with TRBJ2-7; 7 bases agree with TRBD2. CDR1 SGHDN and CDR2 FVKESK come from the germline V gene. Trimming at V came to 1 base and at J to 7 bases, leaving 7 bases not matched to a gene. The CDR3 totals 14 residues. The CDR3 nucleotides are TGTGCCAGCAGCCAAGCGGGAGGAACTCGGGAGCAGTACTTC. Its protein product is CASSQAGGTREQYF.

The J gene is TRBJ2-7, the V gene TRBV25-1; tentative D call: TRBD1 (5 bases). V was shortened by 5 bases and J by 0 bases, with 11 bases between the two germline ends. Germline V gene sequence: CDR1 MGHDK, CDR2 SYGVNS. The CDR3 has 14 residues. Here the CDR3 reads CASSSDRGSYEQYF. The CDR3 coding sequence is TGTGCCAGCAGTAGCGACAGAGGCTCCTACGAGCAGTACTTC.

This chain joins TRBV6-2 or TRBV6-3 and TRBJ1-3, with no clear D. The CDR3 consists of 16 residues. Germline CDR1 MNHEY, CDR2 SVGEGT. Trimming left V 5 bases short and J 1 base short, with 15 bases between. The CDR3 DNA sequence: TGTGCCAGCAGTAAGTACGCGGTTCAATCTGGAAACACCATATATTTT. Its protein is CASSKYAVQSGNTIYF.

The chain is built from TRBV7-9 and TRBJ2-1, with a possible D match to TRBD1 (5 bases). Germline CDR1 reads SEHNR; CDR2 reads FQNEAQ (reference sequence). The CDR3 loop spans 14 amino acids. Deletions cut 9 bases from V and 5 bases from J, with 17 bases between. CDR3 residues: CASLLPDSNNEQFF. DNA for the CDR3: TGTGCCAGTCTATTACCCGACAGTAACAATGAGCAGTTCTTC.

The table lists this clone with a count of one. The CDR3 nucleotides read TGCAGCGTTGGACAGGGGGAAGGTCAGCCCCAGCATTTT. Its protein is CSVGQGEGQPQHF. The chain is built from TRBV29-1 and TRBJ1-5; 9 nucleotides line up with TRBD1. V gave up 4 bases and J gave up 6 bases; unmatched junction bases: 4. CDR3 length: 13 residues. The germline CDR1 and CDR2 sequences are SQVTM and ANQGSEA.

The V gene is TRBV19, the J gene TRBJ1-5; 9 positions match TRBD1. The CDR3 contains 16 residues. V gave up 7 bases and J gave up 3 bases; unmatched junction bases: 10. Germline V lookup: CDR1 LNHDA, CDR2 SQIVND (reference sequence). The CDR3 reads CASTKRGTGNNQPQHF. CDR3 DNA sequence: TGTGCCAGTACGAAAAGGGGGACAGGGAACAATCAGCCCCAGCATTTT.

This clone was detected only once. CDR3 protein: CASSIRPFSGGRNQPQHF. The CDR3 coding sequence is TGTGCCAGTAGTATCAGACCATTCTCAGGGGGCCGCAATCAGCCCCAGCATTTT. The chain has TRBV19 and TRBJ1-5, with TRBD1 identical over 8 bases. There are 18 residues in the CDR3. Germline CDR1 is LNHDA and CDR2 is SQIVND (reference sequence). Trimming removed 3 bases from V and 2 bases from J; junction bases left unmatched: 12. Variable domain in full (rest from reference TRBV19 and TRBJ1-5): DGGITQSPKYLFRKEGQNVTLSCEQNLNHDAMYWYRQDPGQGLRLIYYSQIVNDFQKGDIAEGYSVSREKKESFPLTVTSAQKNPTAFYLCASSIRPFSGGRNQPQHFGDGTRLSIL.

V and J are TRBV28 and TRBJ2-5; 10 bases agree with TRBD1. Per the germline V gene, CDR1 is MDHEN and CDR2 is SYDVKM. Unmatched junction bases numbered 4, after V lost 5 bases and J lost 1 base. This CDR3 spans 15 amino acids. For the CDR3, the DNA is TGTGCCAGCAGTCGACAGGGGGCGTTCCAAGAGACCCAGTACTTC. Amino acid sequence: CASSRQGAFQETQYF.

This clone has only a few counts. The J gene is TRBJ2-1, the V gene TRBV7-2, with 10 bases that match TRBD2. V lost 1 base and J lost 9; bases outside the gene matches: 6. This CDR3 has 15 residues. Germline CDR1 is SGHTA and CDR2 is FQGNSA. The CDR3 is CASSLEASGSGEQFF. In nucleotides, the CDR3 is TGTGCCAGCAGCTTAGAAGCTAGCGGGAGTGGTGAGCAGTTCTTC. Full variable domain (missing parts from reference TRBV7-2 and TRBJ2-1): GAGVSQSPSNKVTEKGKDVELRCDPISGHTALYWYRQSLGQGLEFLIYFQGNSAPDKSGLPSDRFSAERTGGSVSTLTIQRTQQEDSAVYLCASSLEASGSGEQFFGPGTRLTVL.

There are a few counts of this clone. The chain is built from TRBV6-5 and TRBJ1-5; 8 bases match TRBD1. With V trimmed by 7 bases and J by 2 bases, 7 bases remained unmatched. The CDR3 is 15 amino acids. The germline V gene has CDR1 MNHEY and CDR2 SVGAGI. CDR3 sequence: CASNGQGSGNQPQHF. In DNA form, the CDR3 reads TGTGCCAGCAACGGACAGGGAAGCGGCAATCAGCCCCAGCATTTT.

The chain joins TRBV3-1 (or the pseudogene TRBV3-2) to TRBJ2-1; no clear D. This CDR3 contains 13 residues. CDR1 and CDR2 from the germline V gene are LGHDT and YNNKEL (reference sequence). Trimming shortened V by 7 bases and J by 1 base, and 8 bases separated the two germline ends. The CDR3 protein is CASMANSYNEQFF. CDR3 sequence (DNA): TGTGCCAGCATGGCCAATTCCTACAATGAGCAGTTCTTC.

V gene TRBV3-1 (or the pseudogene TRBV3-2) combines with J gene TRBJ2-7, with 10 positions matching TRBD2. The germline CDR1 and CDR2 sequences are LGHDT and YNNKEL (reference sequence). The CDR3 sequence is 17 residues long. The trim removed 4 bases at V and 3 bases at J, leaving 12 bases unmatched. The CDR3 is CASSRSLSGRALYEQYF. The CDR3 coding sequence is TGTGCCAGCAGCCGGTCCTTGAGCGGGAGGGCCCTCTACGAGCAGTACTTC.

The chain carries TRBV9 and TRBJ1-3; D remains ambiguous. The CDR3 runs to 15 residues. The V end lost 0 bases, the J end lost 0 bases, and 7 bases lay between the germline ends. Germline V CDR1 and CDR2: SGDLS, YYNGEE. The CDR3 sequence is CASSVAPSSGNTIYF. CDR3 DNA: TGTGCCAGCAGCGTAGCCCCCAGCTCTGGAAACACCATATATTTT.

The V call is TRBV7-2, the J call TRBJ2-1; 10 nucleotides line up with TRBD2. The CDR3 is made up of 15 amino acids. The trim removed 1 base at V and 8 bases at J, leaving 5 bases unmatched. Germline CDR1 and CDR2: SGHTA and FQGNSA. CDR3 nucleotide sequence: TGTGCCAGCAGCTTAGTTTCTAGCGGGAGCTATGAGCAGTTCTTC. Protein sequence: CASSLVSSGSYEQFF.

The J gene is TRBJ2-3, the V gene TRBV4-3; D is unclear. Trimming pared 0 bases from V and 7 bases from J, leaving 8 bases between. CDR3 length: 13 residues. Germline V gene data show CDR1 as LGHNA and CDR2 as YSLEER. The CDR3 loop reads CASSQDVRNTQYF. The CDR3 DNA is TGCGCCAGCAGCCAAGATGTGCGAAATACGCAGTATTTT.